The 3 T cell receptor beta chains below come from one sample, sequenced in a study of blood T cell repertoires in COVID-19. Only in-frame clones appear in the TCRdb table, and some are missing; sequencing was by immunoSEQ multiplex PCR. The repertoire holds 200,000 to 250,000 clones, with roughly 85% as singletons. Sequencing was performed on peripheral blood. These receptors were taken from a man between 35 and 55 years old with acute or convalescent COVID-19.

This clone was detected once. The chain employs TRBV5-1 and TRBJ1-2; TRBD1 aligns across 12 bases. Germline CDR1 SGHRS, CDR2 YFSETQ. The CDR3 totals 16 residues. The ends lost 0 bases at V and 3 bases at J; junction bases unmatched: 3. CDR3 sequence: CASSLGGTGGDYGYTF. The CDR3 DNA reads as TGCGCCAGCAGCTTGGGCGGGACAGGGGGCGACTATGGCTACACCTTC.

The gene calls are TRBV29-1 and TRBJ1-2; the D is unclear. V lost 4 bases, J lost 3 bases, and 6 bases lay in between. Germline loops: CDR1 SQVTM, CDR2 ANQGSEA. CDR3 length: 11 amino acids. The CDR3 loop reads CSVGGYYGYTF. As DNA, the CDR3 is TGCAGCGTTGGAGGATACTATGGCTACACCTTC.

This sequence joins TRBV21-1 and TRBJ2-1; the table gives TRBD1 as D, unverified against the DNA. TRBV21-1 is described as a pseudogene. The CDR3 runs to 16 residues. The CDR3 region is CASSATTGGPFNEQFF. CDR3 nucleotides: TGTGCCAGCAGCGCAACGACAGGGGGGCCCTTCAATGAGCAGTTCTTC.